One and the same sample provided the 18 T cell receptor beta chains below, sequenced in a study of T cell responses to AZD1222 COVID-19 vaccine. Method: immunoSEQ multiplex PCR; TCRdb's copy keeps in-frame clones and lacks some. This sample has tens of thousands of clones, with approximately 92% found just once. The sample in question was peripheral blood, obtained on day 0 of AZD1222 vaccination. All receptors derive from an adult in good health.

The chain has TRBV27 and TRBJ1-4; tentative D call: TRBD1 (5 bases). V lost 3 bases, J lost 8 bases, and 13 bases lay in between. This CDR3 is 14 amino acids long. From germline, CDR1 is MNHEY and CDR2 SMNVEV (reference sequence). The CDR3 sequence is CASSLEGPYEKLFF. CDR3 in DNA: TGTGCCAGCAGTTTGGAGGGGCCATACGAAAAACTGTTTTTT.

This chain joins TRBV6-4 and TRBJ2-2, with D unclear. V was shortened by 1 base and J by 7 bases, with 4 bases between the two germline ends. CDR1 is MRHNA, CDR2 SNTAGT, per germline. This CDR3 spans 12 amino acids. The CDR3 DNA sequence: TGTGCCAGCAGTGACTTCGGCGGGGAGCTGTTTTTT. Translating gives CASSDFGGELFF.

V and J are TRBV6-1 and TRBJ1-2; maybe TRBD1 (5 bases). The CDR3 has 15 residues. The germline gives CDR1 MNHNS, CDR2 SASEGT. Deletions cut 2 bases from V and 8 bases from J, with 18 bases between. The CDR3 region is CASSELPDVTGGYTF. CDR3 bases: TGTGCCAGCAGTGAACTCCCGGATGTTACAGGAGGCTACACCTTC.

The chain joins TRBV19 to TRBJ1-5, with 9 nucleotides matching TRBD1. V was pared by 5 bases and J by 0 bases, with 2 bases of the junction left unmatched. Per the germline V gene, CDR1 is LNHDA and CDR2 is SQIVND (reference sequence). This CDR3 contains 15 residues. CDR3 loop: CASSWTGDSNQPQHF. The CDR3 bases are TGTGCCAGTAGTTGGACAGGGGATAGCAATCAGCCCCAGCATTTT.

This chain links TRBV5-1 with TRBJ1-5, with a possible D match to TRBD1 (5 bases). V was shortened by 7 bases and J by 5 bases, with 19 bases between the two germline ends. The CDR3 is made up of 15 amino acids. Germline CDR1 and CDR2: SGHRS and YFSETQ. CDR3 loop: CASLNSGTRHQPQHF. CDR3 DNA sequence: TGCGCCAGCCTAAATTCAGGGACTCGTCATCAGCCCCAGCATTTT.

The CDR3 is CASTSGRIHNEQFF. The CDR3 nucleotides are TGTGCCAGCACGAGCGGGAGAATCCACAATGAGCAGTTCTTC. This chain joins TRBV11-1 and TRBJ2-1, with 8 bases lining up with TRBD2. The CDR3 spans 14 residues. After removal of 7 bases from V and 5 bases from J, the junction contained 7 bases not matched to a gene. Germline lookup yields CDR1 SGHAT and CDR2 FQDESV (reference sequence).

V is TRBV24-1 and J is TRBJ1-6; 12 bases agree with TRBD1. The CDR3 runs 21 residues. The ends lost 3 bases at V and 0 bases at J; junction bases unmatched: 11. Germline lookup yields CDR1 KGHDR and CDR2 SFDVKD. CDR3 sequence (DNA): TGTGCCACCAGTGATAGGAGGGACAGGGGGCCTTTGAGCTCCTATAATTCACCCCTCCACTTT. Translation gives CATSDRRDRGPLSSYNSPLHF.

This clone was seen only once. The gene calls are TRBV28 and TRBJ1-4; D is perhaps TRBD1 (5 bases). CDR3 length: 14 residues. V gave up 2 bases and J gave up 8 bases, with 12 bases separating them. In germline, CDR1 is MDHEN, CDR2 SYDVKM. The CDR3 loop is CASSLQGNSEKLFF. CDR3 coding DNA: TGTGCCAGCAGTTTACAGGGTAATTCGGAAAAACTGTTTTTT.

This chain uses TRBV7-2 with TRBJ1-1, with D possibly matching TRBD1 (6 bases). The CDR3 runs to 14 residues. The V gene lost 6 bases and the J gene lost 4 bases, with 15 bases spanning the gap. From germline, CDR1 is SGHTA and CDR2 FQGNSA. Written as DNA, the CDR3 is TGTGCCAGCAGGAAGGGGACAATCAGCACTGAAGCTTTCTTT. This sequence encodes CASRKGTISTEAFF.

The CDR3 nucleotides read TGTGCCAGCAGCGTAGGGCTGGTCGCAGATACGCAGTATTTT. Its translation is CASSVGLVADTQYF. J is TRBJ2-3 and V is TRBV9, with D unclear. The germline V gene has CDR1 SGDLS and CDR2 YYNGEE. CDR3 length equals 14 residues. V was pared by 0 bases and J by 4 bases, with 9 bases between.

CDR3 amino acids: CASSLKLVSVLNEQFF. CDR3 nucleotides: TGTGCCAGCAGCTTAAAGCTCGTTAGCGTACTCAATGAGCAGTTCTTC. The chain joins TRBV7-2 to TRBJ2-1; the D gene is possibly TRBD2 (5 bases). Germline loops: CDR1 SGHTA, CDR2 FQGNSA. The V gene lost 2 bases and the J gene lost 6 bases, with 17 bases spanning the gap. This CDR3 is built from 16 residues.

J is TRBJ2-7 and V is TRBV9; 15 nucleotides match TRBD2. The CDR3 runs to 15 residues. V lost 3 bases, J lost 4 bases, and 2 bases stayed unmatched. Looked up from germline, CDR1 is SGDLS and CDR2 is YYNGEE. In DNA, the CDR3 is TGTGCCAGCAGCGGAGGGACTAGCGGGAGGTACGAGCAGTACTTC. This translates into CASSGGTSGRYEQYF.

The chain joins TRBV28 to TRBJ1-2, with 7 nucleotides matching TRBD1. The CDR3 is 15 residues long. Trimming removed 6 bases from V and 5 bases from J; junction bases left unmatched: 12. The germline gives CDR1 MDHEN, CDR2 SYDVKM. The CDR3: CASSSPTGSAYGYTF. CDR3 nucleotide sequence: TGTGCCAGCAGCTCCCCGACAGGGTCGGCTTATGGCTACACCTTC.

This sequence joins TRBV2 and TRBJ2-6; D is possibly TRBD1 (5 bases). The V gene lost 4 bases and the J gene lost 2 bases, with 12 bases spanning the gap. Germline CDR1 SNHLY, CDR2 FYNNEI. This CDR3 is 16 amino acids long. CDR3 bases: TGTGCCAGCAGTGTCCAGGGCCAGGCTGGGGCCAACGTCCTGACTTTC. This codes for CASSVQGQAGANVLTF.

The gene calls are TRBV7-2 and TRBJ2-4; the D gene is possibly TRBD2 (7 bases). This CDR3 spans 15 amino acids. V was shortened by 3 bases and J by 8 bases, with 17 bases between the two germline ends. Per the germline V gene, CDR1 is SGHTA and CDR2 is FQGNSA. This chain's CDR3 is CASSLRGGDQDIQYF. Written as DNA, the CDR3 is TGTGCCAGCAGCTTGCGAGGGGGGGACCAGGACATTCAGTACTTC. The full variable domain, its missing parts supplied by reference TRBV7-2 and TRBJ2-4, is GAGVSQSPSNKVTEKGKDVELRCDPISGHTALYWYRQSLGQGLEFLIYFQGNSAPDKSGLPSDRFSAERTGGSVSTLTIQRTQQEDSAVYLCASSLRGGDQDIQYFGAGTRLSVL.

The CDR3 region has the DNA TGCGCCAGCCCCAAAATCCCCTCCGGGACAGGGCCTCGGCAAGCTGGAAACACCATATATTTT. Encoded protein: CASPKIPSGTGPRQAGNTIYF. The chain is built from TRBV23-1 and TRBJ1-3; 9 positions match TRBD1. TRBV23-1 is sorted into the ORF group, with uncertain function. The CDR3 spans 21 residues. The junction had 25 bases not matched to a gene; V was cut back by 8 bases and J by 2 bases.

In nucleotides, the CDR3 is TGTGCCAGCAGCGACAGGGGAGGTCAAGAGACCCAGTACTTC. Amino acids: CASSDRGGQETQYF. This chain joins TRBV5-6 and TRBJ2-5; 8 nucleotides align to TRBD1. J was trimmed by 2 bases and V by 4 bases; bases with no gene match: 4. The CDR3 length is 14 residues. Germline lookup yields CDR1 SGHDT and CDR2 YYEEEE. Filled out from reference TRBV5-6 and TRBJ2-5, the complete variable domain reads DAGVTQSPTHLIKTRGQQVTLRCSPKSGHDTVSWYQQALGQGPQFIFQYYEEEERQRGNFPDRFSGHQFPNYSSELNVNALLLGDSALYLCASSDRGGQETQYFGPGTRLLVL.

This clone was picked up a small number of times. V gene TRBV7-9 combines with J gene TRBJ2-7, with D possibly being TRBD1 (6 bases). The length of the CDR3 is 12 residues. Germline CDR1 and CDR2: SEHNR and FQNEAQ (reference sequence). Trimming removed 5 bases at V and 7 bases at J, with 12 bases between. CDR3 in DNA: TGTGCCAGCAGCCGGACAGATGTGGAGCAGTACTTC. Translating it yields CASSRTDVEQYF.